The rows below give T cell receptor beta chains drawn from one sample of a study of cytomegalovirus exposure and HLA in healthy donors. Assay used: immunoSEQ multiplex PCR; TCRdb lists only in-frame clones, some missing. The sample contains tens of thousands of clones, 70% to 75% of which appear only once. The material sequenced was PBMCs. The receptors were sampled from a man aged 40-55 years in good health and CMV-seropositive. CDR3s include the opening cysteine and the closing phenylalanine or tryptophan. The order of the fields is clone size, D gene, J gene, V gene, CDR3 DNA, CDR3 protein. The D gene is left open where the match is weak. Size values are once, few and many counts, or a class for expanded clones, and some rows have none.

NA,TRBD2,TRBJ2-1,TRBV4-1,TGCGCCAGCAGCCGGTCTAGCGGGGCTACCTACAATGAGCAGTTCTTC,CASSRSSGATYNEQFF
NA,NA,TRBJ1-2,TRBV6-1,TGTGCCAGCAGTGAATCGGGAGGAGATGGCTACACCTTC,CASSESGGDGYTF
NA,NA,TRBJ2-7,TRBV5-1,TGCGCCAGCAGCTTGGTTGGCGGCTACGAGCAGTACTTC,CASSLVGGYEQYF
once,NA,TRBJ1-6,TRBV19,TGTGCCAGTAGTATAGGGGACGGACAGTTCTCCTATAATTCACCCCTCCACTTT,CASSIGDGQFSYNSPLHF
few,TRBD1,TRBJ1-1,TRBV27,TGTGCCAGCAGTCTTCAATCGACAGGGAAAGGTGAAGCTTTCTTT,CASSLQSTGKGEAFF
NA,TRBD1,TRBJ1-5,TRBV10-2,TGCGCCAGCTCAGTAGGGGGCTTAGGCAATCAGCCCCAGCATTTT,CASSVGGLGNQPQHF
few,NA,TRBJ2-7,TRBV11-2,TGTGCCAGCAGCTCCTCCGGGAACTCCTACGAGCAGTACTTC,CASSSSGNSYEQYF
NA,NA,TRBJ1-1,TRBV5-1,TGCGCCAGCAGCTTCATCTCTACTAGCACTGAAGCTTTCTTT,CASSFISTSTEAFF
NA,NA,TRBJ2-7,TRBV7-2,TGTGCCAGCAGCTTAGCGATAGGAATCTCGGGGCAGTACTTC,CASSLAIGISGQYF
NA,TRBD2,TRBJ2-3,TRBV29-1,TGCAGCGTTGCCCCCCGACTAGCGGGGAGCCCGGTAGATACGCAGTATTTT,CSVAPRLAGSPVDTQYF
NA,NA,TRBJ2-5,TRBV30,TGTGCCTGGAGTGTAAACGGGGGAGAGACCCAGTACTTC,CAWSVNGGETQYF
NA,NA,TRBJ2-1,TRBV7-6,TGTGCCAGCAGCTTACGTCATCCATCCAACAAATACAATGAGCAGTTCTTC,CASSLRHPSNKYNEQFF
NA,NA,TRBJ2-3,TRBV5-1,TGCGCCAGCAAAGACAGTGCTAGCACAGATACGCAGTATTTT,CASKDSASTDTQYF
few,NA,TRBJ2-7,TRBV21-1,TGTGCCAGCTCAGGAGCGGGCGAAATCTCCTACGAGCAGTACTTC,CASSGAGEISYEQYF
NA,TRBD1,TRBJ1-5,TRBV5-1,TGCGCCAGCAGCTCAACAGGGGGTAGCAATCAGCCCCAGCATTTT,CASSSTGGSNQPQHF
NA,TRBD1,TRBJ1-5,TRBV27,TGTGCCAGCAGTAACAGGGGGCTAAGCAATCAGCCCCAGCATTTT,CASSNRGLSNQPQHF